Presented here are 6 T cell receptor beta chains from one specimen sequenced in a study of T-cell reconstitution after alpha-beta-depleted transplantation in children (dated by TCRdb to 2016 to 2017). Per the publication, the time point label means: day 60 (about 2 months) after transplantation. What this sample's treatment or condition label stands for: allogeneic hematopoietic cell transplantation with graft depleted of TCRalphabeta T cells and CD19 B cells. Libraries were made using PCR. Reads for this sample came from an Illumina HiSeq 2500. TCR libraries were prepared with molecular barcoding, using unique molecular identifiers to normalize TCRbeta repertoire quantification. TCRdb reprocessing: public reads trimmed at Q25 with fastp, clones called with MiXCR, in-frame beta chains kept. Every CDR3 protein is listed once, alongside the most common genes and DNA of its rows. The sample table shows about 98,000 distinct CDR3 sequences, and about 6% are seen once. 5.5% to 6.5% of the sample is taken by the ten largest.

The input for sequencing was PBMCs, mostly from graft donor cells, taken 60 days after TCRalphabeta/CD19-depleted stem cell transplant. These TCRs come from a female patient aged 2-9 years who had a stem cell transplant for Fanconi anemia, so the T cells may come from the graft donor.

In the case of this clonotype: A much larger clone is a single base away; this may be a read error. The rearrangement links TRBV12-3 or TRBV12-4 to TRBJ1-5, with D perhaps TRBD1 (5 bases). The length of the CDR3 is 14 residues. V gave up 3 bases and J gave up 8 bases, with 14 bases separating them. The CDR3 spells CASSFGGTVEPQHF. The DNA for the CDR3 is TGTGCCAGCAGTTTTGGAGGGACCGTTGAGCCCCAGCATTTT.

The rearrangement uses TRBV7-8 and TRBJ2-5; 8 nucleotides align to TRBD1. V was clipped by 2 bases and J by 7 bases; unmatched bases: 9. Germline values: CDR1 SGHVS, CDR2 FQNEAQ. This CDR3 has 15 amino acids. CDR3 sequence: CASSLRGQASWTQYF. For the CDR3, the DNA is TGTGCCAGCAGCTTAAGGGGACAGGCCAGTTGGACCCAGTACTTC.

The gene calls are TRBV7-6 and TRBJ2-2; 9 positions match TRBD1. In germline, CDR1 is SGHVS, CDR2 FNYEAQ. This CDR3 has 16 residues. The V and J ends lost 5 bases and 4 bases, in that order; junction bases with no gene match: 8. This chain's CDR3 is CASSRNRGPRTGELFF. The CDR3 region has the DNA TGTGCCAGCAGCCGAAACAGGGGGCCTCGCACCGGGGAGCTGTTTTTT. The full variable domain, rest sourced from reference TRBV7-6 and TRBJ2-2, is GAGVSQSPRYKVTKRGQDVALRCDPISGHVSLYWYRQALGQGPEFLTYFNYEAQQDKSGLPNDRFSAERPEGSISTLTIQRTEQRDSAMYRCASSRNRGPRTGELFFGEGSRLTVL.

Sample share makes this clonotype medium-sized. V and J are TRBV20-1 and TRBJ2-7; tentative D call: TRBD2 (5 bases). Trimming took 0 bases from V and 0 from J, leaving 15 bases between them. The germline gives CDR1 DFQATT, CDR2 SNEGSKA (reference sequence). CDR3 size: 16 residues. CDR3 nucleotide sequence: TGCAGTGCTAGAGATAAGGATGAAGGGAGCTCCTACGAGCAGTACTTC. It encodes CSARDKDEGSSYEQYF.

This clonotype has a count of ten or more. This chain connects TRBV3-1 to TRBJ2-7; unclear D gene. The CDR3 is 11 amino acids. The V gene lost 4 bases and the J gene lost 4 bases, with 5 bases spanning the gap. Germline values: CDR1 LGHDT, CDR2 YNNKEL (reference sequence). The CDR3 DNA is TGTGCCAGCAGCCGATTTTACGAGCAGTACTTC. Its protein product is CASSRFYEQYF.

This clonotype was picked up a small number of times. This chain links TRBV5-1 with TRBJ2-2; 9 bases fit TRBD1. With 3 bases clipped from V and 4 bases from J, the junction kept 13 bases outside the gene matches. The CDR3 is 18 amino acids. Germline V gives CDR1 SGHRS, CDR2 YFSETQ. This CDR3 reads CASSSDRGTAKFTGELFF. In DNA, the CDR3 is TGCGCCAGCAGCTCAGACAGGGGGACAGCAAAGTTCACCGGGGAGCTGTTTTTT.